The 19 T cell receptor beta chains below all came from one sample that was sequenced in a study of blood T cell repertoires in COVID-19. Data came from immunoSEQ multiplex PCR; TCRdb stores just in-frame clones and leaves some out. This sample has about 110,000 clones, with 65% to 80% found just once. Material for sequencing was peripheral blood. The receptors originated from a woman in her sixties or seventies with acute or convalescent COVID-19.

The chain uses TRBV2 and TRBJ1-5, with TRBD1 matching 9 bases. CDR1 and CDR2 from the germline V gene are SNHLY and FYNNEI. The CDR3 consists of 15 residues. The V and J ends lost 6 bases and 5 bases, in that order; junction bases with no gene match: 8. CDR3 nucleotide sequence: TGTGCCAGCAGGGCCGGGACAGGGATGGATCAGCCCCAGCATTTT. Its translation: CASRAGTGMDQPQHF.

The CDR3 DNA sequence: TGCGCCAGCAGCTCAACTAGCGGGGGGGCAGATACGCAGTATTTT. Translation: CASSSTSGGADTQYF. The chain is built from TRBV5-1 and TRBJ2-3; TRBD2 aligns across 13 bases. The CDR3 consists of 15 residues. The V segment lost 3 bases and the J segment 4 bases; nucleotides outside the gene matches: 2. The V gene's germline CDR1 is SGHRS and CDR2 YFSETQ.

This rearrangement joins TRBV12-3 or TRBV12-4 to TRBJ1-2; 7 bases map to TRBD1. V shed 10 bases and J 1 base; nucleotides not matched to a gene: 6. CDR3 length equals 13 residues. The CDR3 here is CATQTGNNYGYTF. In DNA form, the CDR3 reads TGTGCCACCCAGACAGGGAATAACTATGGCTACACCTTC.

The rearrangement links TRBV3-1 (or the pseudogene TRBV3-2) to TRBJ2-5, with TRBD2 identical over 8 bases. CDR3 length: 16 residues. The germline V gene encodes CDR1 LGHDT and CDR2 YNNKEL (reference sequence). V lost 4 bases to trimming and J lost 2 bases; unmatched junction nucleotides: 9. The CDR3 sequence: CASSPQTSVGQETQYF. In DNA, the CDR3 is TGTGCCAGCAGCCCGCAGACTAGCGTGGGGCAAGAGACCCAGTACTTC.

This clone turned up a few times. The chain recombines TRBV5-1 with TRBJ1-2; 8 nucleotides agree with TRBD1. The V gene's germline CDR1 is SGHRS and CDR2 YFSETQ. The trim removed 4 bases at V and 8 bases at J, leaving 7 bases unmatched. The CDR3 runs 13 residues. For the CDR3, the DNA is TGCGCCAGCAGCCGTGACAGGGGCCGGGGCTACACCTTC. It translates to CASSRDRGRGYTF.

J is TRBJ2-7 and V is TRBV6-2 or TRBV6-3, with 9 bases fitting TRBD1. The CDR3 covers 14 residues. Germline values: CDR1 MNHEY, CDR2 SVGEGT. With V trimmed by 5 bases and J by 4 bases, 6 bases remained unmatched. The CDR3 loop reads CASSPGTGSYEQYF. CDR3 nucleotides: TGTGCCAGCAGTCCCGGGACAGGGTCGTACGAGCAGTACTTC.

V usage is TRBV27 and J usage is TRBJ1-6; 11 bases fit TRBD1. V trimming: 5 bases; J trimming: 9 bases; junction bases outside the gene matches: 9. This CDR3 comprises 16 residues. Germline V gene sequence: CDR1 MNHEY, CDR2 SMNVEV (reference sequence). The CDR3, as DNA: TGTGCCAGCAGTGCCGGCGGGACAGGGGGGACTTCACCCCTCCACTTT. As protein: CASSAGGTGGTSPLHF.

This clone appeared once. The J gene is TRBJ2-7, the V gene TRBV6-5, with 11 positions matching TRBD2. With V trimmed by 7 bases and J by 1 base, 3 bases remained unmatched. The CDR3 is made up of 14 amino acids. Germline V lookup: CDR1 MNHEY, CDR2 SVGAGI. CDR3 protein: CASKSSGGSYEQYF. The CDR3 DNA sequence: TGTGCCAGCAAATCTAGCGGGGGGTCCTACGAGCAGTACTTC.

The rearrangement joins TRBV18 to TRBJ1-4; TRBD1 aligns across 7 bases. Trimming removed 4 bases from V and 8 bases from J; junction bases left unmatched: 10. This CDR3 region has 15 residues. The germline V gene encodes CDR1 KGHSH and CDR2 LQKENI. CDR3 bases: TGTGCCAGCTCACAACCACAGGGGCGAGTAGAAAAACTGTTTTTT. Amino acids: CASSQPQGRVEKLFF.

This chain joins TRBV12-3 or TRBV12-4 and TRBJ1-2; perhaps TRBD1 as D (5 bases). The CDR3 consists of 13 residues. Trimming took 4 bases from V and 8 from J, leaving 14 bases between them. The CDR3 region is CASSSRVSMGYTF. In DNA form, the CDR3 reads TGTGCCAGCAGTTCCAGGGTTTCTATGGGCTACACCTTC.

The rearrangement links TRBV25-1 to TRBJ1-5; D is uncertain. This CDR3 spans 12 amino acids. Deletions cut 1 base from V and 6 bases from J, with 4 bases between. Germline CDR1 MGHDK, CDR2 SYGVNS. As DNA, the CDR3 is TGTGCCAGCAGTGAATCGAGTCAGCCCCAGCATTTT. Its translation: CASSESSQPQHF. The full variable domain, completed using reference TRBV25-1 and TRBJ1-5, is EADIYQTPRYLVIGTGKKITLECSQTMGHDKMYWYQQDPGMELHLIHYSYGVNSTEKGDLSSESTVSRIRTEHFPLTLESARPSHTSQYLCASSESSQPQHFGDGTRLSIL.

V and J are TRBV19 and TRBJ1-5, with 11 nucleotides matching TRBD1. The germline V gene encodes CDR1 LNHDA and CDR2 SQIVND (reference sequence). This CDR3 has 15 residues. V lost 3 bases, J lost 4 bases, and 2 bases stayed unmatched. The CDR3 here is CASSMGTGGNQPQHF. The CDR3 DNA is TGTGCCAGTAGTATGGGGACAGGGGGGAATCAGCCCCAGCATTTT. Using reference TRBV19 and TRBJ1-5 for the parts outside the CDR3, the full variable domain is DGGITQSPKYLFRKEGQNVTLSCEQNLNHDAMYWYRQDPGQGLRLIYYSQIVNDFQKGDIAEGYSVSREKKESFPLTVTSAQKNPTAFYLCASSMGTGGNQPQHFGDGTRLSIL.

The chain is built from TRBV7-2 and TRBJ1-5, with D unresolved. CDR1 is SGHTA and CDR2 is FQGNSA in the germline V gene. The CDR3 has 16 amino acids. Trimming cost V 1 base and J 2 bases, with 12 bases left between them. CDR3 coding DNA: TGTGCCAGCAGCTTAGGAGGGCTATGGGGCAATCAGCCCCAGCATTTT. This codes for CASSLGGLWGNQPQHF.

This clone was counted once. This rearrangement joins TRBV3-1 (or the pseudogene TRBV3-2) to TRBJ1-1, with unresolved D. The CDR3 covers 13 residues. Trimming shortened V by 4 bases and J by 6 bases, and 12 bases separated the two germline ends. Germline-derived CDR1 and CDR2 are LGHDT and YNNKEL (reference sequence). The chain's CDR3 is CASSLTSVPEAFF. The DNA of the CDR3 is TGTGCCAGCAGCCTAACTTCCGTCCCTGAAGCTTTCTTT.

The chain carries TRBV19 and TRBJ1-4, with 9 bases fitting TRBD1. The germline CDR1 and CDR2 sequences are LNHDA and SQIVND (reference sequence). The CDR3 contains 15 residues. Trimming cost V 5 bases and J 4 bases; bases outside gene matches: 5. CDR3 residues: CASSPLDRGNEKLFF. The CDR3 coding sequence is TGTGCCAGTAGTCCCCTGGACAGGGGTAATGAAAAACTGTTTTTT.

V is TRBV10-3 and J is TRBJ2-3; 7 bases line up with TRBD1. The V segment lost 4 bases and the J segment 1 base; nucleotides outside the gene matches: 5. The CDR3 is 15 residues long. The germline V gene encodes CDR1 ENHRY and CDR2 SYGVKD. CDR3 nucleotide sequence: TGTGCCATCAGTGGAGTTGACAGGGGCACAGATACGCAGTATTTT. Its translation is CAISGVDRGTDTQYF.

The chain links TRBV28 to TRBJ1-5; possibly TRBD1 for D (6 bases). Germline lookup yields CDR1 MDHEN and CDR2 SYDVKM. The CDR3 has 15 residues. With 5 bases removed from V and 3 bases from J, the gap between germline ends came to 14 bases. CDR3 DNA sequence: TGTGCCAGCAGTCTTCCAGGGACACACAATCAGCCCCAGCATTTT. This sequence encodes CASSLPGTHNQPQHF. Variable domain in full (rest from reference TRBV28 and TRBJ1-5): DVKVTQSSRYLVKRTGEKVFLECVQDMDHENMFWYRQDPGLGLRLIYFSYDVKMKEKGDIPEGYSVSREKKERFSLILESASTNQTSMYLCASSLPGTHNQPQHFGDGTRLSIL.

The chain links TRBV7-3 to TRBJ1-6, with D possibly TRBD1 on 6 matching bases. The germline V gene has CDR1 SGHTA and CDR2 FQGTGA. With 5 bases removed from V and 9 bases from J, the gap between germline ends came to 17 bases. This CDR3 is built from 15 residues. CDR3 DNA sequence: TGTGCCAGCAGCGTATCCGGGACAATGGGTTCACCCCTCCACTTT. Translated: CASSVSGTMGSPLHF.

This clone was found a few times. Here the CDR3 reads CASSLPPQGSYKSETQYF. The CDR3 DNA reads TGTGCCAGCAGCTTACCCCCACAGGGATCATATAAGTCGGAGACCCAGTACTTC. The chain uses TRBV7-9 and TRBJ2-5; possible D gene TRBD1, 6 bases. The V end lost 2 bases, the J end lost 5 bases, and 24 bases lay between the germline ends. Germline loops: CDR1 SEHNR, CDR2 FQNEAQ (reference sequence). This CDR3 is built from 18 residues. Variable domain in full (rest from reference TRBV7-9 and TRBJ2-5): DTGVSQNPRHKITKRGQNVTFRCDPISEHNRLYWYRQTLGQGPEFLTYFQNEAQLEKSRLLSDRFSAERPKGSFSTLEIQRTEQGDSAMYLCASSLPPQGSYKSETQYFGPGTRLLVL.